One and the same sample provided the 24 T cell receptor beta chains below, sequenced in a study of T cell responses to AZD1222 COVID-19 vaccine. Some clones are missing from TCRdb's copy, which holds only in-frame ones; the method was immunoSEQ multiplex PCR. Here the sample spans tens of thousands of clones, more than 70% being singletons. This specimen consisted of peripheral blood, obtained on day 0 of AZD1222 vaccination. The origin of the receptors is an adult in good health.

This chain uses TRBV3-1 (or the pseudogene TRBV3-2) with TRBJ1-5, with 7 bases lining up with TRBD1. Trimming took 3 bases from V and 3 from J; bases not matched to a gene: 5. Looked up from germline, CDR1 is LGHDT and CDR2 is YNNKEL (reference sequence). The CDR3 runs to 15 residues. The CDR3 coding sequence is TGTGCCAGCAGCCAGGGCGGACAGGACAATCAGCCCCAGCATTTT. Translating it yields CASSQGGQDNQPQHF.

The chain joins TRBV27 to TRBJ1-2; 9 nucleotides agree with TRBD1. This CDR3 region has 15 residues. Germline lookup yields CDR1 MNHEY and CDR2 SMNVEV (reference sequence). The trim removed 4 bases at V and 3 bases at J, leaving 6 bases unmatched. CDR3 protein: CASSSRTGAHYGYTF. CDR3 DNA sequence: TGTGCCAGCAGTTCCAGGACAGGGGCCCACTATGGCTACACCTTC.

This clone was seen just once. The genes are TRBV4-2 and TRBJ2-1, with TRBD2 identical over 8 bases. From germline, CDR1 is LGHNA and CDR2 YNFKEQ. This CDR3 has 16 residues. V trimming: 4 bases; J trimming: 0 bases; junction bases outside the gene matches: 5. CDR3 region: CASSRTLAASYNEQFF. In DNA, the CDR3 is TGTGCCAGCAGCCGAACACTAGCGGCCTCCTACAATGAGCAGTTCTTC.

CDR3 amino acids: CASSFQPDRSADTQYF. DNA of the CDR3: TGCGCCAGCAGCTTCCAACCGGACCGTTCGGCAGATACGCAGTATTTT. The gene calls are TRBV5-1 and TRBJ2-3; D uncertain. V was trimmed by 2 bases and J by 4 bases, leaving 17 bases between them. The CDR3 consists of 16 residues. Germline V CDR1 and CDR2: SGHRS, YFSETQ.

The V call is TRBV7-2, the J call TRBJ2-1; 10 bases are a match to TRBD1. The V gene's germline CDR1 is SGHTA and CDR2 FQGNSA. The CDR3 length is 14 residues. V dropped 5 bases and J dropped 7; count of bases not matched to a gene: 5. CDR3 DNA: TGTGCCAGCAGCCGGGACAGGGGCTTAAATGAGCAGTTCTTC. The encoded protein is CASSRDRGLNEQFF.

CDR3 DNA sequence: TGCAGCGTTGGAGGGGGGAACAATCAGCCCCAGCATTTT. Residues: CSVGGGNNQPQHF. The chain recombines TRBV29-1 with TRBJ1-5; a possible D gene is TRBD1 (6 bases). The germline V gene encodes CDR1 SQVTM and CDR2 ANQGSEA. The CDR3 covers 13 residues. Trimming cost V 4 bases and J 3 bases, with 10 bases left between them.

The chain combines TRBV5-5 with TRBJ1-1, with D possibly being TRBD1 (6 bases). CDR1 is SGHKS, CDR2 YYEKEE, per germline (reference sequence). With 5 bases removed from V and 0 bases from J, the gap between germline ends came to 14 bases. The CDR3 is 15 residues long. CDR3 DNA: TGTGCCAGCAGTCGAGGACAGTCTATGAACACTGAAGCTTTCTTT. Translated: CASSRGQSMNTEAFF. The variable domain in full, with the rest retrieved from reference TRBV5-5 and TRBJ1-1, is DAGVTQSPTHLIKTRGQQVTLRCSPISGHKSVSWYQQVLGQGPQFIFQYYEKEERGRGNFPDRFSARQFPNYSSELNVNALLLGDSALYLCASSRGQSMNTEAFFGQGTRLTVV.

This sequence joins TRBV7-8 and TRBJ1-1; a possible D gene is TRBD1 (5 bases). The CDR3 is 13 amino acids. V lost 4 bases and J lost 4, with 10 bases in between. CDR1 and CDR2 (germline): SGHVS, FQNEAQ. CDR3 sequence reads: CASSSTRGTEAFF. DNA for the CDR3: TGTGCCAGCAGCTCCACTAGGGGCACTGAAGCTTTCTTT. The full variable domain, in which reference TRBV7-8 and TRBJ1-1 provide the parts outside the CDR3, is GAGVSQSPRYKVAKRGQDVALRCDPISGHVSLFWYQQALGQGPEFLTYFQNEAQLDKSGLPSDRFFAERPEGSVSTLKIQRTQQEDSAVYLCASSSTRGTEAFFGQGTRLTVV.

In this sample, this clone turned up once. The rearrangement uses TRBV4-2 and TRBJ1-2; the D is unclear. The germline V gene encodes CDR1 LGHNA and CDR2 YNFKEQ. The CDR3 has 14 residues. The germline V and J ends were trimmed by 4 bases and 6 bases, with 15 bases remaining between them. DNA of the CDR3: TGTGCCAGCAGCCCGCCGACGGGTCCCCATGGCTACACCTTC. Its translation: CASSPPTGPHGYTF.

This clone was counted once. The chain uses TRBV11-2 and TRBJ2-7; D possibly uses TRBD1 or TRBD2 (5 bases each). Per the germline V gene, CDR1 is SGHAT and CDR2 is FQNNGV. The CDR3 is made up of 12 amino acids. V lost 2 bases, J lost 5 bases, and 7 bases lay in between. CDR3 protein: CASSLLGDEQYF. The CDR3 DNA reads as TGTGCCAGCAGCTTACTGGGGGACGAGCAGTACTTC.

The rearrangement joins TRBV7-2 to TRBJ2-1, with D unclear. Trimming took 7 bases from V and 7 from J, leaving 8 bases between them. Germline CDR1 reads SGHTA; CDR2 reads FQGNSA. The CDR3 totals 11 residues. The CDR3 loop reads CASTNTNEQFF. The CDR3 DNA follows: TGTGCCAGCACTAACACGAATGAGCAGTTCTTC.

The rearrangement joins TRBV28 to TRBJ2-3, with 11 bases fitting TRBD1. CDR1 is MDHEN, CDR2 SYDVKM, per germline. V shed 6 bases and J 5 bases; nucleotides not matched to a gene: 10. The CDR3 is made up of 16 amino acids. The chain's CDR3 is CASSFVGTGGKDTQYF. Here the CDR3 DNA reads TGTGCCAGCAGCTTCGTGGGGACAGGGGGTAAAGATACGCAGTATTTT. The entire variable domain, with the rest obtained from reference TRBV28 and TRBJ2-3, is as follows: DVKVTQSSRYLVKRTGEKVFLECVQDMDHENMFWYRQDPGLGLRLIYFSYDVKMKEKGDIPEGYSVSREKKERFSLILESASTNQTSMYLCASSFVGTGGKDTQYFGPGTRLTVL.

The J gene is TRBJ2-1, the V gene TRBV5-1; the match to TRBD1 covers 7 bases. The J segment lost 4 bases and the V segment lost 2 bases, leaving 6 bases of the junction unmatched. This CDR3 spans 15 amino acids. Germline values: CDR1 SGHRS, CDR2 YFSETQ. The CDR3 protein is CASSFGDRTYNEQFF. CDR3 DNA sequence: TGCGCCAGCAGCTTCGGGGACAGAACATACAATGAGCAGTTCTTC.

The V and J genes are TRBV12-3 or TRBV12-4 and TRBJ1-1, with a weak D call TRBD1 (5 bases). With 5 bases removed from V and 4 bases from J, the gap between germline ends came to 11 bases. This CDR3 has 13 amino acids. The CDR3: CASSVDSPTEAFF. The CDR3 DNA is TGTGCCAGCAGTGTAGACAGTCCCACTGAAGCTTTCTTT.

This rearrangement joins TRBV5-1 to TRBJ2-7, with TRBD1 identical over 9 bases. The CDR3 sequence is 15 residues long. J gave up 2 bases and V 4 bases, and 7 bases lay outside the gene matches. From germline, CDR1 is SGHRS and CDR2 YFSETQ. CDR3 sequence: CASSPQGAGTYEQYF. The CDR3 region has the DNA TGCGCCAGCAGCCCACAGGGGGCTGGCACCTACGAGCAGTACTTC.

V usage is TRBV7-2 and J usage is TRBJ2-4; 7 positions match TRBD1. CDR1 and CDR2 from the germline V gene are SGHTA and FQGNSA. The CDR3 spans 14 residues. V gave up 3 bases and J gave up 4 bases; unmatched junction bases: 3. This CDR3 reads CASSLNRGKNIQYF. The CDR3 region has the DNA TGTGCCAGCAGCTTGAACAGGGGAAAAAACATTCAGTACTTC. Using reference TRBV7-2 and TRBJ2-4 for the parts outside the CDR3, the full variable domain is GAGVSQSPSNKVTEKGKDVELRCDPISGHTALYWYRQSLGQGLEFLIYFQGNSAPDKSGLPSDRFSAERTGGSVSTLTIQRTQQEDSAVYLCASSLNRGKNIQYFGAGTRLSVL.

The genes are TRBV11-3 and TRBJ2-2; 7 nucleotides align to TRBD2. The germline CDR1 and CDR2 sequences are SGHNT and YENEEA. V lost 1 base, J lost 6 bases, and 11 bases stayed unmatched. This CDR3 has 17 amino acids. The CDR3 sequence: CASSLGRDGTTPGELFF. CDR3 nucleotide sequence: TGTGCCAGCAGCTTAGGGAGGGATGGGACTACCCCCGGGGAGCTGTTTTTT.

The chain is built from TRBV4-3 and TRBJ1-4; the D is unclear. The CDR3 has 16 amino acids. V was cut by 1 base and J by 0 bases, with 9 bases left in between. Germline CDR1 and CDR2: LGHNA and YSLEER. The CDR3 DNA is TGCGCCAGCAGCCAAGGTTGGCTGACAACTAATGAAAAACTGTTTTTT. Translation: CASSQGWLTTNEKLFF.

The chain employs TRBV6-5 and TRBJ1-1; a possible D gene is TRBD1 (6 bases). Deletions cut 0 bases from V and 7 bases from J, with 15 bases between. The CDR3 totals 15 residues. From germline, CDR1 is MNHEY and CDR2 SVGAGI. This CDR3 reads CASSYSMAGAGEAFF. For the CDR3, the DNA is TGTGCCAGCAGTTACTCGATGGCAGGGGCGGGTGAAGCTTTCTTT.

The chain has TRBV19 and TRBJ1-5, with TRBD1 matching over 9 bases. V lost 0 bases, J lost 5 bases, and 11 bases stayed unmatched. The length of the CDR3 is 18 residues. Germline V CDR1 and CDR2: LNHDA, SQIVND (reference sequence). The CDR3, as DNA: TGTGCCAGTAGTATAGAAGGTGGGACAGGGTTTTCGGATCAGCCCCAGCATTTT. Protein sequence: CASSIEGGTGFSDQPQHF. The entire variable domain, with the rest obtained from reference TRBV19 and TRBJ1-5, is as follows: DGGITQSPKYLFRKEGQNVTLSCEQNLNHDAMYWYRQDPGQGLRLIYYSQIVNDFQKGDIAEGYSVSREKKESFPLTVTSAQKNPTAFYLCASSIEGGTGFSDQPQHFGDGTRLSIL.

J is TRBJ2-7 and V is TRBV6-5; D is unresolved. CDR1 MNHEY and CDR2 SVGAGI come from the germline V gene. The CDR3 contains 14 residues. V was pared by 0 bases and J by 3 bases, with 9 bases between. CDR3 residues: CASSYSNPLYEQYF. In nucleotides, the CDR3 is TGTGCCAGCAGTTACTCGAATCCGCTCTACGAGCAGTACTTC.

V gene TRBV7-2 combines with J gene TRBJ2-3, with 11 bases matching TRBD2. This CDR3 is built from 17 residues. The germline gives CDR1 SGHTA, CDR2 FQGNSA. The junction had 10 bases not matched to a gene; V was cut back by 3 bases and J by 5 bases. Written as DNA, the CDR3 is TGTGCCAGCAGCTTTATAGCGGGAGGGGCCCGGGGAGATACGCAGTATTTT. Protein: CASSFIAGGARGDTQYF.

The rearrangement links TRBV20-1 to TRBJ2-3; D unclear. Per the germline V gene, CDR1 is DFQATT and CDR2 is SNEGSKA (reference sequence). V dropped 4 bases and J dropped 1 base, with 3 bases sitting between them. This CDR3 comprises 11 residues. CDR3 residues: CSAKRTDTQYF. The DNA for the CDR3 is TGCAGTGCTAAACGCACAGATACGCAGTATTTT.

The gene calls are TRBV27 and TRBJ1-4, with 9 bases fitting TRBD1. The germline gives CDR1 MNHEY, CDR2 SMNVEV (reference sequence). This CDR3 region has 16 residues. Trimming cost V 5 bases and J 7 bases; bases outside gene matches: 11. CDR3 coding DNA: TGTGCCAGCAGTCGGGACAGGGTAACAGTTGGTGAAAAACTGTTTTTT. Residues: CASSRDRVTVGEKLFF.